The 2 T cell receptor beta chains presented below share a single source sample, sequenced in a study of cytomegalovirus exposure and HLA in healthy donors. Only in-frame clones appear in the TCRdb table, and some are missing; sequencing was by immunoSEQ multiplex PCR. Of about 65,000 clones listed, just under 95% are singletons. Specimen: PBMCs. These receptors originate from a man aged 18 to 30 in good health and CMV-seropositive.

The gene calls are TRBV27 and TRBJ1-1; a weak D match, TRBD1 (5 bases). The CDR3 is 14 amino acids. Looked up from germline, CDR1 is MNHEY and CDR2 is SMNVEV (reference sequence). Trimming shortened V by 4 bases and J by 6 bases, and 15 bases separated the two germline ends. The CDR3 is CASSSSGYMSEAFF. The CDR3 DNA reads as TGTGCCAGCAGTTCGTCAGGGTACATGTCTGAAGCTTTCTTT.

The sample holds one count of this clone. This chain links TRBV5-1 with TRBJ2-3; D is unclear. The CDR3 spans 12 residues. V lost 7 bases, J lost 2 bases, and 8 bases lay in between. Germline V gene lookup returns CDR1 SGHRS and CDR2 YFSETQ. The DNA for the CDR3 is TGCGCCAGCCGGTCGTACACAGATACGCAGTATTTT. Encoded protein: CASRSYTDTQYF.